The 10 T cell receptor beta chains below come from one sample, sequenced in a study of T cells in Graves' hyperthyroidism and ophthalmopathy. Amplification of TCR beta CDR3 regions used RNA as the template. HTBI primers were the set used in a first-round RT-PCR of the TCR CDR3. TCRdb itself ran the multiplex PCR reads through MiXCR, one entry per CDR3 protein. There are about 350,000 distinct CDR3 sequences in the sample; about a fifth occur only once, and about 4% lies in the top ten. The specimen sequenced was blood. The origin of the receptors is a woman under 30 with Graves' hyperthyroidism.

There are many counts of this clonotype. The J gene is TRBJ2-5, the V gene TRBV2; D is tentatively TRBD1 or TRBD2 (5 bases each). Germline-derived CDR1 and CDR2 are SNHLY and FYNNEI. This CDR3 has 12 residues. The V gene lost 1 base and the J gene lost 5 bases, with 5 bases spanning the gap. CDR3 DNA sequence: TGTGCCAGCAGTGAAGGGGGGGAGACCCAGTACTTC. Translation: CASSEGGETQYF.

J is TRBJ1-5 and V is TRBV29-1; possibly TRBD1 for D (5 bases). The CDR3 is made up of 15 amino acids. In germline, CDR1 is SQVTM, CDR2 ANQGSEA. Between the trimmed V and J ends, which lost 6 bases and 4 bases, there was a span of 19 bases. As DNA, the CDR3 is TGCAGCGTGAGTTGGGACCCCCTTGGGAATCAGCCCCAGCATTTT. This translates into CSVSWDPLGNQPQHF.

In this sample, this clonotype turned up many times. The chain combines TRBV5-1 with TRBJ2-2, with D uncertain. Germline CDR1 and CDR2: SGHRS and YFSETQ. V was shortened by 1 base and J by 4 bases, with 5 bases between the two germline ends. The CDR3 length is 13 residues. In DNA form, the CDR3 reads TGCGCCAGCAGCTTGCAGATCACCGGGGAGCTGTTTTTT. Translated: CASSLQITGELFF.

There are many counts of this clonotype. The gene calls are TRBV5-1 and TRBJ1-1, with 10 bases lining up with TRBD1. Germline CDR1 reads SGHRS; CDR2 reads YFSETQ. This CDR3 is 16 amino acids long. The junction had 6 bases not matched to a gene; V was cut back by 4 bases and J by 0 bases. In nucleotides, the CDR3 is TGCGCCAGCAGCCACGGGACAGGGGTTATGAACACTGAAGCTTTCTTT. Its translation: CASSHGTGVMNTEAFF.

This clonotype has a count of ten or more. The chain carries TRBV10-1 and TRBJ2-7; 7 nucleotides match TRBD2. There are 11 residues in the CDR3. In germline, CDR1 is WNHNN, CDR2 SYGVQD (reference sequence). The trim removed 2 bases at V and 12 bases at J, leaving 4 bases unmatched. DNA for the CDR3: TGCGCCAGCAGTGAGGGGGGGGACCCGTACTTC. Its translation: CASSEGGDPYF.

In its sample, this clonotype was seen many times. The rearrangement joins TRBV7-9 to TRBJ1-2, with D possibly being TRBD1 (5 bases). V was shortened by 5 bases and J by 5 bases, with 12 bases between the two germline ends. There are 13 residues in the CDR3. Germline loops: CDR1 SEHNR, CDR2 FQNEAQ (reference sequence). As DNA, the CDR3 is TGTGCCAGCAGCCCCAGCCGGGGGTATGGCTACACCTTC. It specifies CASSPSRGYGYTF. Looking up the rest from reference TRBV7-9 and TRBJ1-2 gives the full variable domain: DTGVSQNPRHKITKRGQNVTFRCDPISEHNRLYWYRQTLGQGPEFLTYFQNEAQLEKSRLLSDRFSAERPKGSFSTLEIQRTEQGDSAMYLCASSPSRGYGYTFGSGTRLTVV.

This clonotype was seen many times. The rearrangement joins TRBV6-5 to TRBJ1-1, with D hard to call. Germline CDR1 is MNHEY and CDR2 is SVGAGI. The CDR3 has 14 residues. V lost 2 bases and J lost 5, with 12 bases in between. In DNA, the CDR3 is TGTGCCAGCAGTTACCTCCAAGGGTTAACTGAAGCTTTCTTT. Translated: CASSYLQGLTEAFF.

This clonotype was observed many times. The genes are TRBV12-3 or TRBV12-4 and TRBJ1-2; TRBD1 is a possible D gene (5 bases). V gave up 4 bases and J gave up 8 bases, with 14 bases separating them. The CDR3 is made up of 13 amino acids. The CDR3 coding sequence is TGTGCCAGCAGTTACCAGGGCGGCACGGGCTACACCTTC. Its protein product is CASSYQGGTGYTF.

This clonotype has just a few counts. This sequence joins TRBV19 and TRBJ1-5; D not resolved. This CDR3 comprises 16 residues. Trimming pared 7 bases from V and 0 bases from J, leaving 16 bases between. Germline CDR1 and CDR2: LNHDA and SQIVND (reference sequence). CDR3 DNA sequence: TGTGCCAGTACAATGCAAGGAGGGTATAGCAATCAGCCCCAGCATTTT. Its translation: CASTMQGGYSNQPQHF. Complete variable domain (other parts from reference TRBV19 and TRBJ1-5): DGGITQSPKYLFRKEGQNVTLSCEQNLNHDAMYWYRQDPGQGLRLIYYSQIVNDFQKGDIAEGYSVSREKKESFPLTVTSAQKNPTAFYLCASTMQGGYSNQPQHFGDGTRLSIL.

There are many counts of this clonotype. The V and J genes are TRBV20-1 and TRBJ1-3; 8 bases are a match to TRBD1. The V gene's germline CDR1 is DFQATT and CDR2 SNEGSKA (reference sequence). V gave up 3 bases and J gave up 4 bases; unmatched junction bases: 8. This CDR3 spans 15 amino acids. CDR3 DNA sequence: TGCAGTGCTAGGGAGGACAGGGCTTCAGGAAACACCATATATTTT. It translates to CSAREDRASGNTIYF.